This T cell receptor (beta chain) was retrieved from a study of blood T cell repertoires in COVID-19. Study as a whole: Researchers got acute and convalescent COVID-19 samples from the United States, Italy and Spain.

In the original analysis: It was from reference gene primer amplification that nucleated cell counts were estimated. The assay was immunoSEQ multiplex PCR, and TCRdb's table has in-frame clones only and misses some. V, J and clone size were drawn from that table, and D and trimming were deduced from the DNA. The data show 200,000 to 250,000 clones, with 75% to 90% seen just once and 5.1% held by the top ten. The germline V and J ends were trimmed by 1 base and 4 bases, with 11 bases remaining between them. The CDR3 is made up of 15 amino acids. Germline V gene sequence: CDR1 SGHDT, CDR2 YYEEEE. The sequenced material came from peripheral blood. V is TRBV5-6 and J is TRBJ1-4; D may be TRBD1 (6 bases). The clonotype originates from a human donor in a cohort sampled during active COVID-19. The CDR3 sequence: CASSLFQGNNEKLFF. CDR3 nucleotide sequence: TGTGCCAGCAGCTTGTTCCAGGGGAATAATGAAAAACTGTTTTTT.